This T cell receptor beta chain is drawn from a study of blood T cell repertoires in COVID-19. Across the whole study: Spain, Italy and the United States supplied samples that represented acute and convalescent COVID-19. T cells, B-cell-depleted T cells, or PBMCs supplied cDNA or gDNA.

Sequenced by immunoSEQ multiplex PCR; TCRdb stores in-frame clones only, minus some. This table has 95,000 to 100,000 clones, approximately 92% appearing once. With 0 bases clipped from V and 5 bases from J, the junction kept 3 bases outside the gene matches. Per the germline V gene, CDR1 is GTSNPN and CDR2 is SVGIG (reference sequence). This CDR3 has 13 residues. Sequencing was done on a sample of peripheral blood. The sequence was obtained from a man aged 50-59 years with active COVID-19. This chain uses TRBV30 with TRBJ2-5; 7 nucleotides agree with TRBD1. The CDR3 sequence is CAWSVGGRETQYF. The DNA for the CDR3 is TGTGCCTGGAGTGTAGGGGGCAGGGAGACCCAGTACTTC.